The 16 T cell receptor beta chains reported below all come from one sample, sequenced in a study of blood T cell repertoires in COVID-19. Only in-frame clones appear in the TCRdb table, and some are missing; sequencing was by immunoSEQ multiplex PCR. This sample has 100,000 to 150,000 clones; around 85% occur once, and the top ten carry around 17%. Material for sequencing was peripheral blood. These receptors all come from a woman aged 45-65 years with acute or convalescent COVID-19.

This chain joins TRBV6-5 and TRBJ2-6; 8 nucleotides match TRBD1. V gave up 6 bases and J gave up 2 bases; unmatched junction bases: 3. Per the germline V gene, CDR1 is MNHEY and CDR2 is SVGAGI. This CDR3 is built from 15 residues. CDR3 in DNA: TGTGCCAGCAGGGCAGGGGGCGCTGGGGCCAACGTCCTGACTTTC. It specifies CASRAGGAGANVLTF.

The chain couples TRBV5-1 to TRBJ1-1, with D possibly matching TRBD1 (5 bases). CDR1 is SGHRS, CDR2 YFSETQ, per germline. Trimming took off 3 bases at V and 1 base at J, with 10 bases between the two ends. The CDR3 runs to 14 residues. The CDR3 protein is CASSSQDKNTEAFF. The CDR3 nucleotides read TGCGCCAGCAGCTCACAGGATAAGAACACTGAAGCTTTCTTT.

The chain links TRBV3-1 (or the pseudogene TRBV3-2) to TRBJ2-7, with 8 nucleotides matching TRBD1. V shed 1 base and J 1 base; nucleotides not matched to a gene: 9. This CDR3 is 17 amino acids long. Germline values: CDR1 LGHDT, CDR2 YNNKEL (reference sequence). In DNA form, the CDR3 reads TGTGCCAGCAGCCAAGTGCGGGGAGGACAGGGATCCTACGAGCAGTACTTC. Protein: CASSQVRGGQGSYEQYF.

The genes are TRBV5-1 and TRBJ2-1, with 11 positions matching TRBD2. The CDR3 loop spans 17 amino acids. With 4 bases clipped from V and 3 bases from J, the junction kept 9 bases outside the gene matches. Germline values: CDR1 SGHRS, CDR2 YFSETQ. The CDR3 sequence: CASSVIPSGGLYNEQFF. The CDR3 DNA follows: TGCGCCAGCAGCGTCATCCCTAGCGGGGGGCTCTACAATGAGCAGTTCTTC.

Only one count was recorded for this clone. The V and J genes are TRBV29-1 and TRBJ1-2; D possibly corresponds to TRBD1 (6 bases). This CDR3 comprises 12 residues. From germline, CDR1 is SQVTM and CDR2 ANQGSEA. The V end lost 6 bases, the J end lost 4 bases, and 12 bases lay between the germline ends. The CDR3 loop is CSVDRNIYGYTF. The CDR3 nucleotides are TGCAGCGTAGACAGGAACATCTATGGCTACACCTTC.

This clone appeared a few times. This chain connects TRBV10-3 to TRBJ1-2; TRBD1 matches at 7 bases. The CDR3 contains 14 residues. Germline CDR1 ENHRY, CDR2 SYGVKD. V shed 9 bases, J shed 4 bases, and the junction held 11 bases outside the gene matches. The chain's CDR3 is CAIATGEESYGYTF. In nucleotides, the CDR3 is TGTGCCATAGCTACAGGGGAAGAGAGCTATGGCTACACCTTC.

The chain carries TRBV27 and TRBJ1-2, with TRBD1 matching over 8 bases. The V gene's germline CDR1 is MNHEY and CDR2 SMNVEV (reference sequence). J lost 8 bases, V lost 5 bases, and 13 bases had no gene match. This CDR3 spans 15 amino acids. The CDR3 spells CASSLEQGVLGGYTF. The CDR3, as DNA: TGTGCCAGCAGTCTGGAACAGGGGGTCCTGGGCGGCTACACCTTC.

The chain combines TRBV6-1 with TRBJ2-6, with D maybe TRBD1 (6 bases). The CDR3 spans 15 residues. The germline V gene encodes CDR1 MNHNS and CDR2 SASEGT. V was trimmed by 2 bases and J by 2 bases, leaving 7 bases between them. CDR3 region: CASSEWGPGANVLTF. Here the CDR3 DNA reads TGTGCCAGCAGTGAATGGGGGCCTGGGGCCAACGTCCTGACTTTC.

CDR3 sequence: CASNIILGNSPLHF. The CDR3 nucleotides are TGTGCCAGCAATATTATTCTCGGGAATTCACCCCTCCACTTT. This chain joins TRBV6-5 and TRBJ1-6, with unresolved D. V lost 7 bases and J 7 bases, leaving 14 bases between the germline ends. CDR3 length: 14 residues. The V gene's germline CDR1 is MNHEY and CDR2 SVGAGI.

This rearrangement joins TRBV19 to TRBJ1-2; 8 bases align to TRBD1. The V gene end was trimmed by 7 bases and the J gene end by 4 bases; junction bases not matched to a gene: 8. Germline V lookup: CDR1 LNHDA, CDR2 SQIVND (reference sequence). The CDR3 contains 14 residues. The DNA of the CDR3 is TGTGCCAGTACCCGACAGGGGCCCCTCTATGGCTACACCTTC. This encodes CASTRQGPLYGYTF.

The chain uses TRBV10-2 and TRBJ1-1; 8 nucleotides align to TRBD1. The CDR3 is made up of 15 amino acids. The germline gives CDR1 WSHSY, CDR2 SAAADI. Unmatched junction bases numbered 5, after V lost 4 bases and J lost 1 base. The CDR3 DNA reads TGCGCCAGCAGTGGGCGACAGGGGAAGAACACTGAAGCTTTCTTT. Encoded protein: CASSGRQGKNTEAFF.

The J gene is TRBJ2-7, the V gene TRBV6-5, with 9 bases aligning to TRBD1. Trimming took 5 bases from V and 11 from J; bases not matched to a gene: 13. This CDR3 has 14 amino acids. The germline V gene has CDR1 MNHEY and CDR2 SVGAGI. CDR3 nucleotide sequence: TGTGCCAGCAGTCAGGCCGGGACAGGGCGGGCTGAGTACTTC. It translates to CASSQAGTGRAEYF.

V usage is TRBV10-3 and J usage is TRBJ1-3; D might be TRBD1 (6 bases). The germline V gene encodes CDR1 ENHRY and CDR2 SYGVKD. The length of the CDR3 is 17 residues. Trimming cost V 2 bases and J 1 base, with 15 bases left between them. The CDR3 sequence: CAISEGRGRGSGNTIYF. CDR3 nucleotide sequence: TGTGCCATCAGTGAGGGCAGGGGAAGAGGTTCTGGAAACACCATATATTTT.

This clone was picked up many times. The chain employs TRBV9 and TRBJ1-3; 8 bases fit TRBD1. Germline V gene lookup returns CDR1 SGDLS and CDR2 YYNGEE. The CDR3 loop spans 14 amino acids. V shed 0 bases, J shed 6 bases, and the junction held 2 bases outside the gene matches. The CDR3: CASSVVDRENTIYF. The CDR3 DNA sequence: TGTGCCAGCAGCGTAGTGGACAGGGAAAACACCATATATTTT.

The chain's CDR3 is CAWSDQGYTEAFF. CDR3 DNA: TGTGCCTGGAGTGATCAGGGTTACACTGAAGCTTTCTTT. The chain carries TRBV30 and TRBJ1-1, with D tentatively TRBD1 (5 bases). V lost 1 base and J 3 bases, leaving 9 bases between the germline ends. CDR1 is GTSNPN and CDR2 is SVGIG in the germline V gene (reference sequence). This CDR3 has 13 residues.

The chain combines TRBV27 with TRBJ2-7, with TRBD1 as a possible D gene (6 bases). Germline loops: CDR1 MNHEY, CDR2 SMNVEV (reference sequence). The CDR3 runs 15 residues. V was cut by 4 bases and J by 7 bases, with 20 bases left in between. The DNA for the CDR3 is TGTGCCAGCAGTTCCGGACAGTCCCGTGCTGTTGAGCAGTACTTC. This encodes CASSSGQSRAVEQYF.